This TCR beta chain stems from a study of blood T cell repertoires in COVID-19. Overall study context: COVID-19 samples from acute and convalescent phases originated in the United States, Italy and Spain. The cDNA or gDNA used as material had been derived from T cells, B-cell-depleted T cells, or PBMCs.

Per the original methods: How many nucleated cells were present was estimated from reference gene primer amplification. Clones were read by immunoSEQ multiplex PCR, and TCRdb kept only the in-frame ones, dropping some. V and J calls and clone size are given by that table; D and trimming were obtained from the DNA. Among 200,000 to 250,000 clones, 70% to 90% were seen once, and the ten largest hold less than 4.5%. Germline V CDR1 and CDR2: LGHDT, YNNKEL (reference sequence). V was clipped by 6 bases and J by 1 base; unmatched bases: 5. The CDR3 is made up of 14 amino acids. The clonotype comes from a man in his fifties or sixties with acute or convalescent COVID-19. The sample taken for sequencing was peripheral blood. The rearrangement links TRBV3-1 (or the pseudogene TRBV3-2) to TRBJ1-1; 7 positions match TRBD1. The CDR3 bases are TGTGCCAGCAGGCATACAGGGGCGAACACTGAAGCTTTCTTT. The encoded protein is CASRHTGANTEAFF.